This entry features one T cell receptor (beta chain) sequence. Method: immunoSEQ multiplex PCR; TCRdb's copy keeps in-frame clones and lacks some. The sample records around 220,000 clones, just over 85% being singletons. The source of the sample is a study of blood T cell repertoires in COVID-19. Deletions cut 5 bases from V and 1 base from J, with 8 bases between. This CDR3 is built from 13 residues. The V gene's germline CDR1 is MDHEN and CDR2 SYDVKM. The TCR comes from a woman between 50 and 59 years old with acute COVID-19. The material sequenced was PBMCs or T cells enriched from blood (not recorded which). The chain links TRBV28 to TRBJ1-1; possibly TRBD1 for D (5 bases). The CDR3 reads CASSQTGNTEAFF. The DNA of the CDR3 is TGTGCCAGCAGTCAAACAGGGAACACTGAAGCTTTCTTT.